The sequence of this TCR beta chain was determined in a study of long-term antiretroviral therapy in people with HIV. General study points: Relative to transplant donor controls, diversity remained lower despite increasing after ART. Possibly under older ART regimens, blood was drawn between the mid-2000s and the late 2010s. Versus controls, repertoires in people with HIV had narrower CDR3 length ranges.

Survey-level immunoSEQ v3.0 assays were run. Generated by immunoSEQ multiplex PCR, the TCRdb table keeps only in-frame clones and is missing some. Among fewer than 2,000 clones listed, 88% were seen once. In regard to this clone: The antigen is undetermined.

V gave up 0 bases and J gave up 4 bases, with 13 bases separating them. Looked up from germline, CDR1 is SGDLS and CDR2 is YYNGEE. This CDR3 has 15 residues. The origin of this receptor is a woman between 45 and 65 years old with HIV. The chain carries TRBV9 and TRBJ2-5, with a weak D call TRBD2 (6 bases). The material sequenced was unsorted PBMCs, taken 0.7 years after starting antiretroviral therapy. CDR3: CASSVAAGPRETQYF. CDR3 in DNA: TGTGCCAGCAGCGTAGCGGCGGGGCCCCGAGAGACCCAGTACTTC. Full variable domain (remainder filled in from reference TRBV9 and TRBJ2-5): DSGVTQTPKHLITATGQRVTLRCSPRSGDLSVYWYQQSLDQGLQFLIQYYNGEERAKGNILERFSAQQFPDLHSELNLSSLELGDSALYFCASSVAAGPRETQYFGPGTRLLVL.